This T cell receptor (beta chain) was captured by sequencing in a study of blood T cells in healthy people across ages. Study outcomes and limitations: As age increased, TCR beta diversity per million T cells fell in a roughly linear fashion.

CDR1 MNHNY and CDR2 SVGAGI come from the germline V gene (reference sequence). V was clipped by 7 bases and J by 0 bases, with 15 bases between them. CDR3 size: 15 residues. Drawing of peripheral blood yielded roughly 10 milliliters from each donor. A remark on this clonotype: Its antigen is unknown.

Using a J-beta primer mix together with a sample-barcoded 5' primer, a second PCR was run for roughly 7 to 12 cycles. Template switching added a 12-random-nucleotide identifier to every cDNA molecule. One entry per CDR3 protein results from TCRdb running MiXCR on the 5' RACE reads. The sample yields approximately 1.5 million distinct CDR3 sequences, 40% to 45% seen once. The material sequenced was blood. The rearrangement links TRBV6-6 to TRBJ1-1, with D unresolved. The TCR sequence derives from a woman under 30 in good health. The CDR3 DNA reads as TGTGCCAGCACCTTACCCGGAAACGTGAACACTGAAGCTTTCTTT. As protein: CASTLPGNVNTEAFF.